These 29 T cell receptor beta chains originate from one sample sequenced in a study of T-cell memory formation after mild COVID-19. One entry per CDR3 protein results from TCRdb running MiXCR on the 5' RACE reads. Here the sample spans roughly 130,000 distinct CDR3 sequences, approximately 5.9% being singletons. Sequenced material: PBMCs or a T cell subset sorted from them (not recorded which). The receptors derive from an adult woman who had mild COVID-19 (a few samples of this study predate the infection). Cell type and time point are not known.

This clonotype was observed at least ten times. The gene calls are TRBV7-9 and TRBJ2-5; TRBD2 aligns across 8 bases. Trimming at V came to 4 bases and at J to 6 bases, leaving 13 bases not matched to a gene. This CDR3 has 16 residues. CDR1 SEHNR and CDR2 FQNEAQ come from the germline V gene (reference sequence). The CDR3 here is CASSSPEAGAMQTQYF. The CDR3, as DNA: TGTGCCAGCAGCTCCCCGGAAGCGGGAGCAATGCAGACCCAGTACTTC.

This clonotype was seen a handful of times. CDR3 bases: TGCGCCAGCAGCTTGGGGGTAGCGGCCGCAGGCTCAAGCAGCGAGACCCAGTACTTC. This codes for CASSLGVAAAGSSSETQYF. This chain joins TRBV5-1 and TRBJ2-5; tentatively, D is TRBD2 (6 bases). The CDR3 length is 19 residues. Germline CDR1 reads SGHRS; CDR2 reads YFSETQ. V was clipped by 0 bases and J by 5 bases, with 26 bases between them.

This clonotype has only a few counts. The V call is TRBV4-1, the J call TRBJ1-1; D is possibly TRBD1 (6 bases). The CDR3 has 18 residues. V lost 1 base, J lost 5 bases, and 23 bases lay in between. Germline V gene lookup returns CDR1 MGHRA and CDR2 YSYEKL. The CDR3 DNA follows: TGCGCCAGCAGCCAAGCGACCCGTGGACCAACAGGGAGGACTGAAGCTTTCTTT. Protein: CASSQATRGPTGRTEAFF.

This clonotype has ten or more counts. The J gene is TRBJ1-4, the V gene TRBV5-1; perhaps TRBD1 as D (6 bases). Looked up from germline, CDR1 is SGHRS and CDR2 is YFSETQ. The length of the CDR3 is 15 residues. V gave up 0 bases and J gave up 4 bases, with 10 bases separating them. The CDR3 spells CASSLGTVNNEKLFF. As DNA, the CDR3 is TGCGCCAGCAGCTTGGGGACAGTCAATAATGAAAAACTGTTTTTT.

CDR3 loop: CSVGSGRISTDTQYF. The CDR3 nucleotides read TGCAGCGTTGGAAGTGGTCGGATTAGCACAGATACGCAGTATTTT. The rearrangement joins TRBV29-1 to TRBJ2-3; D is uncertain. CDR1 SQVTM and CDR2 ANQGSEA come from the germline V gene. The CDR3 runs 15 residues. Trimming shortened V by 4 bases and J by 0 bases, and 14 bases separated the two germline ends.

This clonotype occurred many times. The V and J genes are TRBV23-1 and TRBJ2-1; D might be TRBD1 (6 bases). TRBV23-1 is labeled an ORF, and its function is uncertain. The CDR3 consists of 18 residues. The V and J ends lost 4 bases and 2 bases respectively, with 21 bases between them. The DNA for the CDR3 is TGCGCCAGCAGTCGTCCTCCAGGGGCTCGACGCCCCTACAATGAGCAGTTCTTC. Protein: CASSRPPGARRPYNEQFF.

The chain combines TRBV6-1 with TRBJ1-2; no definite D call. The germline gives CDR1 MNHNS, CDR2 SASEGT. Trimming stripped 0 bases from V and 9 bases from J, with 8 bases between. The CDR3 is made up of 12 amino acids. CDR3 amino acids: CASSEAGVSYTF. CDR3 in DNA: TGTGCCAGCAGTGAAGCTGGGGTTAGCTACACCTTC.

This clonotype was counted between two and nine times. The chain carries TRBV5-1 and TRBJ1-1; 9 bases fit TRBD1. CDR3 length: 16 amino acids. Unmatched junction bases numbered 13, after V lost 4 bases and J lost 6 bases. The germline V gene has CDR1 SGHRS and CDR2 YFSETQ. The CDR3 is CASSIGQGSGAAEAFF. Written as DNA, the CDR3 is TGCGCCAGCAGCATAGGACAGGGGAGTGGGGCGGCTGAAGCTTTCTTT.

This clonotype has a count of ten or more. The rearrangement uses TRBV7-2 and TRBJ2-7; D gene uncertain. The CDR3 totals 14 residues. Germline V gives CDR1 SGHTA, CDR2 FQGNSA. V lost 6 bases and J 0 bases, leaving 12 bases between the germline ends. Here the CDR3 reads CASSSALSSYEQYF. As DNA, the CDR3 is TGTGCCAGCAGTTCAGCGTTGAGCTCCTACGAGCAGTACTTC.

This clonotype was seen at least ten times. The DNA of the CDR3 is TGCGCCAGCAGCCCCGGGACGGAAAACACCATATATTTT. The encoded protein is CASSPGTENTIYF. This chain joins TRBV5-1 and TRBJ1-3, with D perhaps TRBD1 (5 bases). Germline V gene lookup returns CDR1 SGHRS and CDR2 YFSETQ. The CDR3 runs to 13 residues. Between the trimmed V and J ends, which lost 4 bases and 6 bases, there was a span of 11 bases.

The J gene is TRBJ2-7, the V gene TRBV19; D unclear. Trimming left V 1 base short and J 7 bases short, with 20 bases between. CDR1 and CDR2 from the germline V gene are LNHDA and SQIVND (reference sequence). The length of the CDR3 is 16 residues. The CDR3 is CASSIGGLGIAREQYF. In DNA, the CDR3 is TGTGCCAGTAGTATAGGTGGGTTGGGTATCGCTCGGGAGCAGTACTTC.

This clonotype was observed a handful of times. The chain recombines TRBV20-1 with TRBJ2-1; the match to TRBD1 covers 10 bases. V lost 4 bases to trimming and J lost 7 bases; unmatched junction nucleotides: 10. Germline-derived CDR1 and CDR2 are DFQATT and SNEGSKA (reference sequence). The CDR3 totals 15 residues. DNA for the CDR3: TGCAGTGCTAAGGCGGGACAGGGGTCTCAGAATGAGCAGTTCTTC. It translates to CSAKAGQGSQNEQFF.

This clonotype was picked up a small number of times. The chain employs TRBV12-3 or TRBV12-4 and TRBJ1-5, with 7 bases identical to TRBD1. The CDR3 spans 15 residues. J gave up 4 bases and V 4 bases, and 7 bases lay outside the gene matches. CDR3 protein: CASSSAGTANQPQHF. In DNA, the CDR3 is TGTGCCAGCAGTTCCGCCGGGACAGCGAATCAGCCCCAGCATTTT.

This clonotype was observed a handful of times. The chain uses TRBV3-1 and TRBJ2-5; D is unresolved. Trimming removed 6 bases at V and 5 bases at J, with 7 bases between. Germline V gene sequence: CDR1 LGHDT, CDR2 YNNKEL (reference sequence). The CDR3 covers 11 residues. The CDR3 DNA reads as TGTGCCAGCAGTCATTCTGAGACCCAGTACTTC. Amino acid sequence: CASSHSETQYF.

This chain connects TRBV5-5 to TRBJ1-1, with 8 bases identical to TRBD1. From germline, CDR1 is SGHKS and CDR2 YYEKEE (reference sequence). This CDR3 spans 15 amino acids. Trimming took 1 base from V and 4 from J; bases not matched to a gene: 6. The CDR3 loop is CASSLKDRGSTEAFF. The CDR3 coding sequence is TGTGCCAGCAGCTTGAAAGACAGGGGCAGCACTGAAGCTTTCTTT.

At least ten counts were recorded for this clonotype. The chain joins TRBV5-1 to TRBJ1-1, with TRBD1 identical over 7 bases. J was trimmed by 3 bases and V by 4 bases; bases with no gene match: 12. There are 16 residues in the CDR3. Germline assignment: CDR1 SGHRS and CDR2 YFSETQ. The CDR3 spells CASSARQGHPDTEAFF. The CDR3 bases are TGCGCCAGCAGCGCTAGACAGGGCCATCCGGACACTGAAGCTTTCTTT.

For the CDR3, the DNA is TGTGCCAGCAGCCTTACTGGGGGGAACTCTGGGGCCAACGTCCTGACTTTC. Encoded protein: CASSLTGGNSGANVLTF. The chain uses TRBV2 and TRBJ2-6, with a possible D match to TRBD2 (6 bases). The CDR3 is 17 amino acids. V dropped 6 bases and J dropped 0 bases, with 15 bases sitting between them. CDR1 is SNHLY and CDR2 is FYNNEI in the germline V gene.

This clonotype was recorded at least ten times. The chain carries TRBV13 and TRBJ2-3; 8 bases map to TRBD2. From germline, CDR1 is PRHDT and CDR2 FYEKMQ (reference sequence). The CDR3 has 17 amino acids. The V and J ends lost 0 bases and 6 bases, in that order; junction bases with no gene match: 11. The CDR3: CASSLGASGSPGDTQYF. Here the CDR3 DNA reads TGTGCCAGCAGCTTAGGAGCAAGCGGGAGTCCTGGGGATACGCAGTATTTT. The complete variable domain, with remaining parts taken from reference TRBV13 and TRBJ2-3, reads AAGVIQSPRHLIKEKRETATLKCYPIPRHDTVYWYQQGPGQDPQFLISFYEKMQSDKGSIPDRFSAQQFSDYHSELNMSSLELGDSALYFCASSLGASGSPGDTQYFGPGTRLTVL.

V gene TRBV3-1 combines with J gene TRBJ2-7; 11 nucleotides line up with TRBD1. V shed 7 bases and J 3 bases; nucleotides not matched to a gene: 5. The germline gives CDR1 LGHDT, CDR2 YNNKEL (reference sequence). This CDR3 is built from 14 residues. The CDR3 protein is CASITGTGGYEQYF. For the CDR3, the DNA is TGTGCCAGCATTACCGGGACAGGGGGCTACGAGCAGTACTTC.

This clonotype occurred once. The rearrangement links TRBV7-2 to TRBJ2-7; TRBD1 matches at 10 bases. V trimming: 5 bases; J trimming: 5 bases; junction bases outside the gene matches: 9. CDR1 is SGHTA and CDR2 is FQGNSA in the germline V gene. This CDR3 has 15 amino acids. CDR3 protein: CASSGTGARANEQYF. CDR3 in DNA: TGTGCCAGCAGCGGGACAGGGGCCAGGGCCAACGAGCAGTACTTC.

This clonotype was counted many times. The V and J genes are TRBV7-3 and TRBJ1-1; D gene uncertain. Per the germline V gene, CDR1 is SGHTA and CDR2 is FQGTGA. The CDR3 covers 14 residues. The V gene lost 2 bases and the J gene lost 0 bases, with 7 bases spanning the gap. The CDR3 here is CASSLFPLNTEAFF. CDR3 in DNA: TGTGCCAGCAGCTTATTCCCCTTGAACACTGAAGCTTTCTTT.

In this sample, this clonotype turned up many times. CDR3 bases: TGTGCCAGCAGTCAAGGAGAACGGCAGCCCCAGCATTTT. Protein sequence: CASSQGERQPQHF. The chain has TRBV7-2 and TRBJ1-5; D not certain. This CDR3 contains 13 residues. Between the trimmed V and J ends, which lost 6 bases and 7 bases, there was a span of 13 bases. Germline V lookup: CDR1 SGHTA, CDR2 FQGNSA.

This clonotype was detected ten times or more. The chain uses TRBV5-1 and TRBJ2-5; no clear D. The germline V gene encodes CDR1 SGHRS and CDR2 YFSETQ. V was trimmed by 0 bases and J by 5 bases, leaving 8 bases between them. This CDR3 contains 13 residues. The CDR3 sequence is CASSLEAWETQYF. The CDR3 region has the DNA TGCGCCAGCAGCTTGGAAGCGTGGGAGACCCAGTACTTC.

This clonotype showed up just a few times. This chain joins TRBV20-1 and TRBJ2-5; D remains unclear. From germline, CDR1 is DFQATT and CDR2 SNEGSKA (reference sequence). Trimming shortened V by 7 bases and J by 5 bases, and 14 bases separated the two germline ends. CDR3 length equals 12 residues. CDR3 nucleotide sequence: TGCAGTGGTTGGGTGTACGGGGAGACCCAGTACTTC. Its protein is CSGWVYGETQYF.

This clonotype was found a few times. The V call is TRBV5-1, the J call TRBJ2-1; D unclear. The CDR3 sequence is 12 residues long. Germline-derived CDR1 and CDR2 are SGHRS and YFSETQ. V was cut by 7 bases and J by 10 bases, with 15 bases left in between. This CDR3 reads CASRFGELEQFF. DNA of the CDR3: TGCGCCAGCCGTTTTGGGGAATTGGAGCAGTTCTTC.

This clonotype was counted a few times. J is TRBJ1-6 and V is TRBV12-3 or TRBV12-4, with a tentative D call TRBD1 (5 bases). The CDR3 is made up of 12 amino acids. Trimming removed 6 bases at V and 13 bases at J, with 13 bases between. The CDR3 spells CASRPRAGPLHF. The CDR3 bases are TGTGCCAGCAGACCCAGGGCTGGGCCCCTCCACTTT.

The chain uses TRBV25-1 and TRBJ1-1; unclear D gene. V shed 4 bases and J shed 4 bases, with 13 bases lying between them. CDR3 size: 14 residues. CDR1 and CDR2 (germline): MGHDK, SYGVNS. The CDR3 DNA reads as TGTGCCAGCAGTGGCGAACCTGTGACCACTGAAGCTTTCTTT. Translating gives CASSGEPVTTEAFF.

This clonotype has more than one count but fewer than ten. Here the CDR3 reads CAISEGLAAAYEQYF. The CDR3 DNA reads TGTGCCATCAGTGAGGGCCTAGCGGCCGCCTACGAGCAGTACTTC. This chain links TRBV10-3 with TRBJ2-7, with 7 bases aligning to TRBD2. With V trimmed by 2 bases and J by 2 bases, 6 bases remained unmatched. The CDR3 is made up of 15 amino acids. Germline V gene lookup returns CDR1 ENHRY and CDR2 SYGVKD.

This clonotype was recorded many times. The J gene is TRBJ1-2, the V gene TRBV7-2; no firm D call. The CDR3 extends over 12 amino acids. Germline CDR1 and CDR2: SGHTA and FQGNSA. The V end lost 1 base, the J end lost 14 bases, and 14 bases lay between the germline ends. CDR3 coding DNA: TGTGCCAGCAGCTTAGTTAGAGGGTTTTTTACCTTC. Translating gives CASSLVRGFFTF.